This entry describes one T cell receptor (beta chain). This clonotype ranks as medium-sized (0.01 to 0.1%) by frequency alone, as no count is recorded. The antigen this receptor binds is unknown. The germline V gene specifies SGHTA as CDR1 and FQGTGA as CDR2. Including cysteine and phenylalanine, the CDR3 has 15 amino acids. The protein alone is recorded here. The entry originates in a study of CXCR3-negative and CXCR3-positive naive CD8 T cells (dated by TCRdb to about 2019). At the level of the whole study: About 135 million TRB reads were obtained in total, roughly 1.5 +/- 0.3 million reads per library. Diversity and physicochemical repertoire analyses were performed on 11 donors pooled from two independent experiments. The TRBV-TRBJ cluster analysis covered naive subsets from several donors and memory cells from 3 donors. The full study reports these points: Both naive subsets had comparably high repertoire diversity, while memory CD8+ T cells had much lower repertoire diversity. Because surface CD5, which has been linked to self-reactivity in mice, was comparable between naive subsets, TCR interaction strength was also inferred from TRB CDR3 physicochemical properties. Similar TRBV-TRBJ usage was shown by naive CXCR3-negative and CXCR3-positive cells from the same donor, whereas distinct patterns were shown by memory cells. Because CXCR3 expression was partially decreased after cryopreservation, freshly isolated PBMCs were used for most assays.

Sequencing instrument: NextSeq 550. The Human TCR Profiling Kit (MiLaboratory) was used to prepare UMI-labeled 5' RACE TRB cDNA libraries. The full amount of extracted RNA was used for cDNA synthesis, and the full amount of resulting cDNA was used for PCR amplification. Libraries were prepared in parallel with an identical number of PCR cycles. In the source study's methods: With a requirement of at least two reads per UMI, MIGEC and MiXCR extracted about 50,000 +/- 10,000 unique UMI-labeled TRB cDNA molecules per library. Each library averaged approximately 40,000 +/- 10,000 functional in-frame TRB CDR3 nucleotide clonotypes without stop codons. After each sample was downsampled to 5000 UMI-labeled TRB molecules, VDJtools was used to calculate diversity metrics such as normalized Shannon-Wiener and Chao1. Clonotype-size-weighted physicochemical properties of the central five CDR3 residues (interaction energy, strength, volume and Kidera factor 4) were computed in VDJtools. Once TCRdb had reprocessed the reads, it stored one entry per CDR3 protein sequence and supplied no DNA. These V and J calls originate from TCRdb's pipeline instead of the authors' own analysis. The table for this sample records 37,000 or so distinct CDR3 sequences. The ten largest clones capture approximately 7.7% of the sample.

For every CD8+ T cell subset, hundreds of thousands of cells were flow-sorted straight into RLT lysis buffer, and each subset was sorted in triplicate. Peripheral blood mononuclear cells were isolated from buffy coats using standard density gradient centrifugation. Total RNA was extracted from sorted cells using an RNeasy Mini Kit. The TCR comes from a human donor in good health. Some clones in this sample may be carry-over from other donors' samples. The chain is encoded by TRBV7-3 joined to TRBJ2-5; the TRBD2 assignment by TCRdb is unverifiable without DNA. Input material: memory CD8+ T cells from blood. What the cell subset or site label conveys for this sample: conventional CD8+ memory T cells (TMEM), sorted as controls. CDR3 region: CASSITSGAQETQYF.